This T cell receptor beta chain was identified during a study of shared clonotypes between healthy human individuals (dated by TCRdb to the early 2020s). For the study in its entirety: Three men and a couple of women, aged 18 to 49 years, made up the cohort. For each donor, CD4 naive and CD4 memory were each run on three plates, CD8 naive on two plates, and CD8 memory on one plate. Each donor's leukapheresis produced roughly between about 0.9 and 9.5 billion PBMCs. Different laboratories and diverse techniques were used to prepare libraries and sequence TCR repertoires, to increase sequencing depth and limit assay-specific biases. To estimate repertoire size and how much clonotypes are shared between individuals, the study performed deep sequencing of blood TCR repertoires from five healthy adults.

Comment on this clone: The antigen this receptor binds is unknown. The record has no base qualities; no much larger clone is one base away. Other DNA sequences of this sample code for an identical CDR3.

The research as a whole found: Higher generation probabilities were observed for clonotypes shared by all four sorted-subset donors than for non-shared clonotypes. About 4.5% of naive CD4, more than 3% of naive CD8, around 2.3% of memory CD4, and approximately 0.4% of memory CD8 clonotypes were shared across four donors. The genetic and exposure-history diversity represented was limited by the small number of donors. Larger estimated clonotype richness was generally found for naive subsets than for memory subsets. Incomplete sequencing was indicated by rarefaction of sorted-subset datasets, despite the large sequencing depth. Based on pairwise subsampling, the degree of clonotype sharing among donors was expected to be affected by sequencing depth. Sampling was restricted to blood, and TCR repertoires in tissue are likely to differ from TCR repertoires in blood.

CDR1 and CDR2 were assigned from the germline V gene as MNHEY and SVGAGI. V is reduced by 3 bases and J by 1 base, leaving a spacing of 3 bases between them. The CDR3, from cysteine to phenylalanine, totals 12 residues. CDR3 DNA is the only sequence kept; it has 36 bases, read in frame from the first base. Healthy HIV-negative adults with no recently reported acute infections or vaccinations were included as donors. Every donor was a Caucasian adult living in Nashville, Tennessee, USA. CD4+ T cells were enriched by magnetic negative selection; naive cells were then positively selected on CD45RA, and the negative fraction formed the memory subset. Blood was obtained by leukapheresis, after which PBMCs were separated by Ficoll-Histopaque density gradient centrifugation and cryopreserved in liquid nitrogen vapor phase. Analytical flow cytometry was used to check the purity and quantity of every magnetically sorted T cell population. Genomic DNA was isolated from every sorted fraction and measured by UV absorbance on a Nanodrop 2000c.

Using the deep immunoSEQ assay, TCR CDR3 regions were amplified from genomic DNA by multiplex PCR. For each cell subset, the extracted genomic DNA was distributed evenly across all wells of several immunoSEQ 96-well plates, and each plate served as one replicate. Each replicate PCR for sorted subsets received around 200 ng genomic DNA, equal to roughly 33,000 T cell genomes. Purified libraries were quantified with a Qubit 3.0 fluorometer, sized on a Bioanalyzer 2100, and re-quantified with the KAPA Library Quantification kit. A separate single-read 150-cycle Illumina NextSeq 550 flow cell was used to sequence each immunoSEQ 96-well plate. In the source study's methods: The immunoSEQ output contained only junctional sequences without quality scores, so filtering could not match that applied to full-length reads. Sequences were annotated with PyIR, a Python wrapper for IgBLAST v1.9, using IMGT germline references to assign V/J genes and CDR3. Any read was removed if the V/J assignment was weak (E-value above 1e-6), the CDR3 was missing, or the read contained stop codons, out-of-frame junctions, or ambiguous translated residues. V3J clonotypes were defined as sequences sharing an identical inferred V gene, J gene, and CDR3 amino acid sequence. Percentage overlap between repertoires was computed as shared unique clonotypes divided by the size of the smaller repertoire. Repertoire richness was assessed with RTK rarefaction, the Chao1 estimator, and Recon v2.1 estimates of unobserved clonotypes. Generation probabilities for all TCRbeta clonotypes obtained by the gDNA method from a handful of donors were computed using OLGA. Sourced from immuneACCESS, this table was stored by TCRdb with only in-frame sequences that have V and J called. A share of the clones is absent; for the studies checked, an unresolved V gene accounts for under half, and the remainder has no known explanation. That table is the source of V, J and clone size, and D and trimming were worked out from the DNA. The sample profile shows approximately 1.5 million clones; approximately 98% of them were found once. The top ten clonotypes cover around 0.45% of the sample.

The clonotype was recovered from a man younger than 40 in good health. The chain is made from TRBV6-5 and TRBJ1-1; the D gene cannot be resolved reliably. Sequenced sample: naive CD4+ T cells sorted from blood. The cell subset or site label here, explained by the study, means: CD45RA+ positively selected. The DNA sequence reads TGTGCCAGCAGTTATAGGAACACTGAAGCTTTCTTT. This gives the protein CASSYRNTEAFF.